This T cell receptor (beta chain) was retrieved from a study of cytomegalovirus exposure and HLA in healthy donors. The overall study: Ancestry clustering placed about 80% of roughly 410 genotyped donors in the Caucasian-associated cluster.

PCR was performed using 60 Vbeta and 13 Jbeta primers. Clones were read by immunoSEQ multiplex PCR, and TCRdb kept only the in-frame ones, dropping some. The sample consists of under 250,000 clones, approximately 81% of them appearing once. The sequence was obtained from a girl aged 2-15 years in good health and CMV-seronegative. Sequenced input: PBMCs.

The CDR3 reads CGLRQGTSGANVLTF. The DNA of the CDR3 is TGTGGGCTACGACAGGGAACCTCTGGGGCCAACGTCCTGACTTTC. The V and J genes are TRBV7-9 and TRBJ2-6; TRBD1 matches at 7 bases. Germline V gene sequence: CDR1 SEHNR, CDR2 FQNEAQ (reference sequence). This CDR3 spans 15 amino acids.